This T cell receptor (beta chain) was documented in a study of beta chain features in type 1 diabetes. Study conclusions and caveats: Shorter templates might be favored by PCR, and equally so in patients and in controls.

This clone was seen a handful of times. Antigen unknown. The germline CDR1 and CDR2 sequences are SNHLY and FYNNEI. With 3 bases removed from V and 7 bases from J, the gap between germline ends came to 12 bases. This CDR3 contains 13 residues. CD4+ cells of the naive, central memory, regulatory and stem cell-like memory types were sorted via CD45RO/CCR7/CD25/CD127/CD95/CD27. All of the isolated RNA was reverse transcribed, so expressed TCRB transcripts were sequenced. Profiling relied on immunoSEQ multiplex PCR, and the TCRdb table lists in-frame clones only, not all of them. The sample has about 900,000 clones; 15% to 20% are singletons.

The chain employs TRBV2 and TRBJ2-5; D is perhaps TRBD2 (5 bases). The sequence was obtained from a woman aged 18-29 years in good health. The source material was naive CD4+ T cells from blood. CDR3 sequence: CASSDERDATQYF. CDR3 DNA sequence: TGTGCCAGCAGTGATGAACGGGATGCGACCCAGTACTTC. Together with reference TRBV2 and TRBJ2-5, the CDR3 gives the full variable domain: EPEVTQTPSHQVTQMGQEVILRCVPISNHLYFYWYRQILGQKVEFLVSFYNNEISEKSEIFDDQFSVERPDGSNFTLKIRSTKLEDSAMYFCASSDERDATQYFGPGTRLLVL.